The sequence of this TCR beta chain was determined in a study of cytomegalovirus exposure and HLA in healthy donors listed by TCRdb under 2017. As for the study more broadly: An earlier analysis of several hundred of the donors reported approximately 300 Gb of sequence data and some 120 million unique TCR beta sequences from 150 million to 200 million T cells. HLA typing included class I and class II loci at four-digit resolution. A later genetic analysis took genome-wide SNP genotypes for about three fifths of the 666 donors and used that subset as a discovery cohort. Using immunosequencing, the study profiled T cell repertoires from 500 to 800 subjects and related those repertoires to cytomegalovirus serostatus. Rather than using new phenotypic data, the later analysis identified candidate immune exposures from TCR beta sequences and from how often those sequences occurred across donors. All discovery cohort repertoires had been generated on a single sequencing platform. High-throughput TCR immunosequencing, statistical association of individual TCRs with disease status, and machine learning were combined to predict cytomegalovirus infection status. In addition to the first cohort of 666 subjects, a separate validation cohort of around 110 different subjects was used. The number of donors typed differed by locus, with about 629-640 for A, B, C, DRB1 and DQB1, roughly 520 for DQA1, some 570 for DPA1, and roughly 450 for DPB1. Of the roughly 400 genotyped donors, 81% were placed in the genetic ancestry cluster associated with self-reported Caucasian donors. Roughly 290 gigabases of sequencing data and roughly 80 million unique TCR sequences made up an early release that covered nearly 650 HLA-typed donors. An earlier analysis of around 580 of the donors used high-throughput TCR beta sequencing to judge whether each TCR beta V gene segment behaved as functional or pseudogenic. To study patterns of TCR occurrence, a later analysis re-analyzed previously published TCR beta repertoires from 500 to 850 donors and added high-resolution HLA genotyping. Donor age, sex, ethnicity and CMV serostatus were compiled together with the repertoire data. The study aimed to test whether signatures of past pathogen exposure could be identified by cataloging public T cell receptors. Because of strong linkage in the cohort, a few DR-DQ haplotypes were treated as single units for association and clustering. Among some 410 genotyped donors of the cohort, an average of approximately 240,000 unique TCR beta nucleotide sequences was sequenced per donor, of which 15% to 20% were non-productive. On the study overall, not on this receptor specifically: Because the 87-base-pair reads could not distinguish some IMGT-functional V segments, including TRBV6-2 and TRBV6-3, those segments were excluded. Across donors, most TCR sequences were observed very rarely, whereas some public TCRs were present in many individuals. A cluster of highly shared sequence variants was judged likely to represent a technical artifact of the sequencing pipeline. Presence/absence analyses assumed roughly uniform sequencing depth across donors, an assumption that may not hold. In a later analysis, HLA-associated TCR beta chains showed more clonal expansion and lower generation probabilities than non-associated chains that were equally common. Linkage disequilibrium might explain the correlated functional status among segregating V segments, but an unknown experimental factor could not be excluded. According to a later analysis, parvovirus B19, influenza, CMV and Epstein-Barr virus appeared linked to several top co-occurrence clusters. A further reported finding was that TCR beta sequences accurately predicted the HLA-A and HLA-B alleles for most subjects in the first cohort. The study gave a list of 150 to 200 TCR beta chains associated with cytomegalovirus. Because HLA typing was missing for some donors at each locus, association tests included only the typed subset. Specific HLA alleles were associated with some 15,000 TCR beta sequences at a false discovery rate of 0.05 in a later analysis. According to a later analysis, TCR association rates differed among HLA loci, with DRB1 alleles showing the most associated TCRs and HLA-C alleles showing the fewest. Seventeen rarely observed V segments, including chromosome 9 orphons, were excluded from the earlier analysis of approximately 500 of the donors because counts were too low. The classifier was reported to diagnose cytomegalovirus status with high specificity and sensitivity in both the original cohort and the validation cohort. The only immune exposure information available for the cohort was CMV serostatus. In a later genetic analysis, fewer N-insertions in productive TCRs were reported among donors in an Asian-associated ancestry cluster than the roughly 700-donor mean. In this cohort, only TCR beta chains were sequenced, and detectable features were limited by the absence of alpha or paired-chain data. A later genetic analysis associated a missense DCLRE1C variant with V-gene and J-gene trimming of TCR beta chains, and an independent cohort replicated the association. Strong co-occurrence of HLA alleles, especially DR and DQ, made assigning TCR associations to individual alleles difficult. A later analysis found that most CMV-associated TCR beta chains appeared HLA-restricted, with HLA associations seemingly driven largely by CMV exposure. An earlier analysis of some 560 of the donors showed that most TCR beta V segments appeared in productive rearrangements either about 87% or about 30% of the time, which broadly matched IMGT annotations. The authors suggested that the approach could potentially be generalized to other disease states and immunological phenotypes. Three of the identified cytomegalovirus-associated TCR beta chains were confirmed in vitro to be specific for cytomegalovirus antigens.

The cysteine opens and the phenylalanine closes a CDR3 of 16 amino acids. The DNA shown is the 48-base CDR3, in frame from base 1. CDR1 and CDR2, per the germline V gene (reference sequence), are MNHEY and SMNVEV. Germline trimming: 8 bases from V, 1 base from J; junction bases outside gene matches: 13. The library was generated by the immunoSEQ multiplex PCR assay. For the multiplex PCR, a mixture combining 60 forward primers for TCR Vbeta segments and 13 reverse primers for TCR Jbeta segments was used. The CDR3 region of rearranged TCR beta genes was amplified from genomic DNA with a multiplex PCR assay. The amplified TCR beta libraries were sequenced on the Illumina HiSeq System as 87-base-pair reads. Concerning the study's data processing: In a later analysis, some 80 million unique TCR beta chains were counted across the 690 or so repertoires, and roughly 11 million of these chains were shared by at least two donors. To remove PCR and sequencing errors, raw reads were error-corrected and collapsed into unique sequences using a nearest-neighbor algorithm that merged closely related sequences. CDR3 sequences were aligned to IMGT reference sequences to assign V, D and J gene segments. Each retained sequence needed at least a six-nucleotide match to both a V gene segment and a J gene segment. A rearrangement was called productive if the CDR3 had no stop codons and remained in frame with V and J, and every other rearrangement was called non-productive. CDR3 was defined according to IMGT convention as the region running from the second conserved V-encoded cysteine to the conserved J-encoded phenylalanine. The earlier analysis of 587 of the donors excluded sequences that lacked an unambiguous match to a single V gene segment. In an earlier analysis of 587 of the donors, V segments were called functional above 56.7% productive rearrangements and were called segregating when the between-donor standard deviation exceeded 5%. To diagnose cytomegalovirus status from the catalog of TCR beta chain sequences, a statistical classification framework was built. A later analysis assigned V and J genes by comparing TCR nucleotide sequences with IMGT/GENE-DB human TR gene sequences. Using the TCRdist pipeline, a later analysis assigned CDR3 sequences along with most-parsimonious VDJ recombination scenarios. In a later analysis, each TCR beta chain was defined by its CDR3 amino acid sequence together with its V-gene family, and reads lacking a unique V-gene family were excluded. A later analysis removed 592 highly shared, low-generation-probability nucleotide sequences to deal with suspected cross-contamination and a sequencing artifact. In a later analysis, a clonal expansion index was calculated for each public chain from normalized within-repertoire ranks of inferred template counts. A later analysis computed generation probabilities with a VDJ recombination model fitted to out-of-frame rearrangements, and checked the results against IGoR. A later analysis scored TCR-TCR, TCR-HLA and TCR-CMV co-occurrence with hypergeometric tests, applying a repertoire-size bias correction to TCR pairs. In a later analysis, false discovery rates were estimated by permuting HLA or CMV assignments 20 times. In a later analysis, co-occurring TCRs were grouped with DBSCAN, and TCRdist sequence similarity was added when clustering was performed within HLA-allele-positive subsets. Repertoires with fewer than 30,000 or more than 120,000 public chains were left out of co-occurrence clustering, as were several repertoires with anomalous nucleotide sharing. TCRdb retrieved this table from immuneACCESS and kept in-frame rearrangements only. Not all clones are present; in checked studies, unresolved V genes account for under half, and no reason is known for the remainder. That table is the source of V, J and clone size, and D and trimming were worked out from the DNA. In this sample the table shows more than 65,000 clones, around 77% of which occur a single time. Clones ranked in the top ten supply approximately 20% of the sample.

A remark on this clone: Its antigen has not been determined. Base qualities are not recorded, but no much larger clone differs from it by a single base.

In total, roughly 710 healthy bone marrow donors made up the cohort. At the time of sampling, all cohort members were nominally healthy, though unrecorded immune exposures were likely present. The donor tested CMV seropositive, placing the donor among the 290 or so seropositive members of the cohort. A peripheral blood sample was provided by each donor, and peripheral blood mononuclear cells were used for TCR beta sequencing. The Qiagen DNeasy Blood Extraction Kit was used to extract genomic DNA from the blood cell samples. This TCR came from a woman in her 40s in good health and CMV-seropositive. Sequenced sample: PBMCs. This sequence uses TRBV27 and TRBJ2-7; the junction holds 8 bases that match TRBD1. The CDR3 reads as follows: CASRINGQGISYEQYF. The DNA is as follows: TGTGCCAGCCGCATAAACGGACAGGGAATATCCTACGAGCAGTACTTC.